Presented here are 14 T cell receptor beta chains from one specimen sequenced in a study of shared clonotypes between healthy human individuals. Sequencing was performed with immunoSEQ multiplex PCR; in TCRdb, only in-frame clones are kept and a portion is missing. The table shows 640,000 or so clones, with about 78% occurring only once. The specimen was memory CD4+ T cells sorted from blood. The subset was: CD45RA-negative fraction. These receptors all come from a woman under 40 in good health.

The chain has TRBV5-1 and TRBJ1-1; D is undetermined. Germline lookup yields CDR1 SGHRS and CDR2 YFSETQ. V lost 4 bases, J lost 6 bases, and 16 bases lay in between. This CDR3 contains 14 residues. The CDR3 bases are TGCGCCAGCAGCGCCGAATTTTACAGATCTGAAGCTTTCTTT. Amino acid sequence: CASSAEFYRSEAFF.

The CDR3 DNA follows: TGTGCCAGCAGTTACTCTAGGGGGGTCTCTGGAAACACCATATATTTT. Protein product: CASSYSRGVSGNTIYF. The chain combines TRBV6-5 with TRBJ1-3; tentatively, D is TRBD1 (6 bases). From germline, CDR1 is MNHEY and CDR2 SVGAGI. This CDR3 is built from 16 residues. V lost 0 bases and J 0 bases, leaving 9 bases between the germline ends.

The CDR3 spells CASSLLTSVGNEQFF. In nucleotides, the CDR3 is TGTGCCAGCAGCTTACTGACTAGCGTAGGCAATGAGCAGTTCTTC. The J gene is TRBJ2-1, the V gene TRBV11-2; TRBD2 matches at 8 bases. The CDR3 runs 15 residues. Germline CDR1 SGHAT, CDR2 FQNNGV. J was trimmed by 6 bases and V by 2 bases; bases with no gene match: 6. The full variable domain, its missing parts supplied by reference TRBV11-2 and TRBJ2-1, is EAGVAQSPRYKIIEKRQSVAFWCNPISGHATLYWYQQILGQGPKLLIQFQNNGVVDDSQLPKDRFSAERLKGVDSTLKIQPAKLEDSAVYLCASSLLTSVGNEQFFGPGTRLTVL.

This clone has more than one count but fewer than ten. Written as DNA, the CDR3 is TGTGCCAGCAGCTTATCCACGGGAGCCGCGAGTGAGCAGTTCTTC. The encoded protein is CASSLSTGAASEQFF. This chain connects TRBV7-9 to TRBJ2-1, with D perhaps TRBD2 (6 bases). Deletions cut 2 bases from V and 9 bases from J, with 17 bases between. The CDR3 has 15 amino acids. Germline V gene lookup returns CDR1 SEHNR and CDR2 FQNEAQ (reference sequence).

V gene TRBV7-9 combines with J gene TRBJ2-1; TRBD2 matches at 8 bases. V shed 4 bases and J 5 bases; nucleotides not matched to a gene: 10. This CDR3 is built from 16 residues. Germline V CDR1 and CDR2: SEHNR, FQNEAQ (reference sequence). Here the CDR3 reads CASSYSLAGLHNEQFF. CDR3 coding DNA: TGTGCCAGCAGCTACTCTCTAGCGGGCCTACACAATGAGCAGTTCTTC.

The J gene is TRBJ1-5, the V gene TRBV28; D gene unclear. Trimming pared 0 bases from V and 1 base from J, leaving 4 bases between. The CDR3 is 14 residues long. Germline V gene data show CDR1 as MDHEN and CDR2 as SYDVKM. This CDR3 reads CASSLWTSNQPQHF. For the CDR3, the DNA is TGTGCCAGCAGTTTATGGACGAGCAATCAGCCCCAGCATTTT.

The chain employs TRBV7-9 and TRBJ1-5; a weak D match, TRBD1 (6 bases). The CDR3 runs 14 residues. Germline-derived CDR1 and CDR2 are SEHNR and FQNEAQ (reference sequence). V was trimmed by 5 bases and J by 3 bases, leaving 11 bases between them. DNA for the CDR3: TGTGCCAGCAGCCAGGGGAGGGTCAATCAGCCCCAGCATTTT. This encodes CASSQGRVNQPQHF.

This clone appeared once. The chain is built from TRBV21-1 and TRBJ2-7. TRBV21-1 is classified as a pseudogene. This CDR3 contains 11 residues. CDR3 loop: CASSKNYEQYF. The CDR3 DNA reads as TGTGCCAGCAGCAAAAACTACGAGCAGTACTTC.

The chain employs TRBV5-6 and TRBJ2-3; D call uncertain. Trimming took 6 bases from V and 0 from J, leaving 8 bases between them. This CDR3 is 13 amino acids long. Per the germline V gene, CDR1 is SGHDT and CDR2 is YYEEEE. The CDR3 sequence is CASMRFSTDTQYF. In nucleotides, the CDR3 is TGTGCCAGCATGCGGTTTAGCACAGATACGCAGTATTTT.

The chain recombines TRBV19 with TRBJ1-1; D is possibly TRBD1 (6 bases). The germline CDR1 and CDR2 sequences are LNHDA and SQIVND (reference sequence). CDR3 length equals 14 residues. V gave up 7 bases and J gave up 2 bases, with 14 bases separating them. DNA for the CDR3: TGTGCCAGTAACGACAGGCGCCTTAACACTGAAGCTTTCTTT. This encodes CASNDRRLNTEAFF.

This chain connects TRBV2 to TRBJ2-3; D is perhaps TRBD1 (5 bases). The V gene lost 4 bases and the J gene lost 0 bases, with 8 bases spanning the gap. This CDR3 comprises 14 residues. Germline V gene data show CDR1 as SNHLY and CDR2 as FYNNEI. The CDR3 DNA reads TGTGCCAGCAGTGCCCAGGGTAGCACAGATACGCAGTATTTT. Translation gives CASSAQGSTDTQYF.

With respect to this clone: Just one base apart from a much larger clone, this may be a read error. The sample holds other DNA sequences that translate to the same CDR3. The chain carries TRBV9 and TRBJ1-3; D call uncertain. The CDR3 has 14 amino acids. V was clipped by 0 bases and J by 0 bases, with 4 bases between them. Germline CDR1 reads SGDLS; CDR2 reads YYNGEE. The CDR3 protein is CASSVASSGNTIYF. Here the CDR3 DNA reads TGTGCCAGCAGCGTAGCAAGCTCTGGAAACACCATATATTTT.

This clone came up a few times. V gene TRBV7-9 combines with J gene TRBJ2-1, with TRBD2 identical over 12 bases. The J segment lost 7 bases and the V segment lost 11 bases, leaving 9 bases of the junction unmatched. The CDR3 has 14 amino acids. Germline CDR1 SEHNR, CDR2 FQNEAQ (reference sequence). The CDR3 region has the DNA TGTGCCGCGGAGACTAGCGGGAGCAAAAATGAGCAGTTCTTC. Protein product: CAAETSGSKNEQFF.

The genes are TRBV28 and TRBJ2-3, with TRBD2 as a possible D gene (5 bases). V was clipped by 1 base and J by 9 bases, with 11 bases between them. CDR1 is MDHEN, CDR2 SYDVKM, per germline. The CDR3 covers 13 residues. In nucleotides, the CDR3 is TGTGCCAGCAGTTTATCGAGGGAGACGACGCAGTATTTT. Protein: CASSLSRETTQYF.